This passage covers 32 T cell receptor beta chains from one sample sequenced in a study of T cells in Graves' hyperthyroidism and ophthalmopathy. TCR beta CDR3 region amplification was performed from RNA transcripts. The HTBI primer set served for first-round RT-PCR of the TCR CDR3. TCRdb fed the multiplex PCR reads into MiXCR, producing one record per CDR3 protein. Of a few hundred thousand distinct CDR3 sequences listed, about 20% are singletons. Source material: blood. These TCRs come from a man younger than 30 with Graves' hyperthyroidism.

This clonotype turned up a few times. The genes are TRBV18 and TRBJ1-3, with a possible D match to TRBD1 (6 bases). Germline CDR1 and CDR2: KGHSH and LQKENI. The V and J ends lost 2 bases and 2 bases respectively, with 10 bases between them. The CDR3 is made up of 15 amino acids. The CDR3 loop is CASSPTTGAGNTIYF. CDR3 coding DNA: TGTGCCAGCTCACCAACGACAGGAGCTGGAAACACCATATATTTT.

This chain joins TRBV29-1 and TRBJ2-4; D may be TRBD2 (5 bases). V was trimmed by 3 bases and J by 5 bases, leaving 20 bases between them. This CDR3 spans 16 amino acids. Germline CDR1 reads SQVTM; CDR2 reads ANQGSEA. The CDR3 DNA reads TGCAGCGTTGAGGTCTTTAGCGTAGATTGGGAAAACATTCAGTACTTC. Protein product: CSVEVFSVDWENIQYF.

In its sample, this clonotype was seen many times. The rearrangement uses TRBV2 and TRBJ2-5; no firm D call. V shed 5 bases and J shed 0 bases, with 7 bases lying between them. Germline-derived CDR1 and CDR2 are SNHLY and FYNNEI. This CDR3 comprises 13 residues. CDR3 amino acids: CASSLTDQETQYF. Here the CDR3 DNA reads TGTGCCAGCAGTCTCACGGACCAAGAGACCCAGTACTTC. Looking up the rest from reference TRBV2 and TRBJ2-5 gives the full variable domain: EPEVTQTPSHQVTQMGQEVILRCVPISNHLYFYWYRQILGQKVEFLVSFYNNEISEKSEIFDDQFSVERPDGSNFTLKIRSTKLEDSAMYFCASSLTDQETQYFGPGTRLLVL.

This clonotype was counted between two and nine times. The rearrangement joins TRBV28 to TRBJ1-6, with unresolved D. V was pared by 10 bases and J by 7 bases, with 14 bases between. Germline CDR1 and CDR2: MDHEN and SYDVKM. The CDR3 is 13 residues long. CDR3 sequence: CATTRGGNSPLHF. CDR3 DNA: TGTGCCACCACACGGGGAGGGAATTCACCCCTCCACTTT.

This clonotype was detected ten times or more. This rearrangement joins TRBV6-1 to TRBJ1-2; the D is unclear. The CDR3 totals 15 residues. V shed 3 bases and J shed 0 bases, with 11 bases lying between them. Germline assignment: CDR1 MNHNS and CDR2 SASEGT. The CDR3 reads CASSEEWGTNYGYTF. CDR3 nucleotide sequence: TGTGCCAGCAGTGAGGAGTGGGGAACTAACTATGGCTACACCTTC.

This clonotype has ten or more counts. V is TRBV4-2 and J is TRBJ2-5; no clear D gene. The germline V gene has CDR1 LGHNA and CDR2 YNFKEQ. V lost 0 bases and J 1 base, leaving 6 bases between the germline ends. The CDR3 spans 14 residues. This CDR3 reads CASSQEKVQETQYF. The CDR3 DNA reads TGTGCCAGCAGCCAAGAAAAAGTCCAAGAGACCCAGTACTTC.

As concerns this clonotype: A much more abundant neighbour one base away suggests this may be a read error. The chain's CDR3 is CASSDQYSSYEQYV. CDR3 bases: TGTGCCAGCAGTGACCAGTATTCCTCCTACGAGCAGTACGTC. The genes are TRBV25-1 and TRBJ2-7; D not certain. Trimming took off 3 bases at V and 0 bases at J, with 9 bases between the two ends. This CDR3 region has 14 residues. Germline V gives CDR1 MGHDK, CDR2 SYGVNS.

This clonotype showed up many times. This sequence joins TRBV6-5 and TRBJ1-1, with no clear D. CDR3 length: 13 amino acids. V was clipped by 5 bases and J by 4 bases, with 11 bases between them. Germline lookup yields CDR1 MNHEY and CDR2 SVGAGI. The CDR3 is CASSPGESTEAFF. In DNA form, the CDR3 reads TGTGCCAGCAGTCCCGGGGAAAGCACTGAAGCTTTCTTT.

In its sample, this clonotype was seen many times. This chain connects TRBV3-1 to TRBJ1-1; D not resolved. The CDR3 sequence is 13 residues long. Germline lookup yields CDR1 LGHDT and CDR2 YNNKEL (reference sequence). Trimming shortened V by 4 bases and J by 1 base, and 7 bases separated the two germline ends. CDR3 region: CASSPHPNTEAFF. The CDR3 DNA reads TGTGCCAGCAGCCCCCACCCGAACACTGAAGCTTTCTTT.

This clonotype was seen at least ten times. The chain links TRBV3-1 to TRBJ2-4; no definite D call. V lost 1 base, J lost 11 bases, and 6 bases lay in between. Germline values: CDR1 LGHDT, CDR2 YNNKEL (reference sequence). There are 11 residues in the CDR3. The DNA of the CDR3 is TGTGCCAGCAGCCAAGGGTCAGTTCAGTACTTC. It yields the protein CASSQGSVQYF.

To note about this clonotype: Sequence at one end of the junction differs from germline and may be a read error. The rearrangement links TRBV12-3 or TRBV12-4 to TRBJ1-5; D is ambiguous. The CDR3 spans 16 residues. In nucleotides, the CDR3 is TGTGCCAGCCAACATAACCGGGGTTATAGCAATCAGTCCCAGCATTTT. This translates into CASQHNRGYSNQSQHF.

This clonotype occurred many times. The V call is TRBV27, the J call TRBJ1-1; perhaps TRBD1 as D (5 bases). Deletions cut 7 bases from V and 8 bases from J, with 14 bases between. The CDR3 contains 12 residues. Per germline, CDR1 MNHEY and CDR2 SMNVEV (reference sequence). The CDR3, as DNA: TGTGCCAGCAAGGGGTCCGCTCCGGAAGCTTTCTTT. This translates into CASKGSAPEAFF.

This clonotype was seen many times. This chain joins TRBV12-3 or TRBV12-4 and TRBJ2-7, with TRBD1 as a possible D gene (6 bases). The length of the CDR3 is 15 residues. Trimming removed 3 bases at V and 2 bases at J, with 14 bases between. The CDR3 DNA follows: TGTGCCAGCAGTTTTAGGGGGACAAATCCCTACGAGCAGTACTTC. Amino acid sequence: CASSFRGTNPYEQYF.

Only a few counts were recorded for this clonotype. The chain has TRBV4-1 and TRBJ1-5, with unresolved D. Germline V lookup: CDR1 MGHRA, CDR2 YSYEKL. The V and J ends lost 0 bases and 6 bases respectively, with 12 bases between them. This CDR3 is 15 amino acids long. The CDR3 DNA reads as TGCGCCAGCAGCCAAGAGGGCTTCCCCGGTCAGCCCCAGCATTTT. This codes for CASSQEGFPGQPQHF.

This clonotype appeared many times. The rearrangement uses TRBV5-1 and TRBJ2-7; D might be TRBD1 (6 bases). Trimming removed 0 bases at V and 5 bases at J, with 15 bases between. Germline CDR1 SGHRS, CDR2 YFSETQ. The CDR3 is 15 amino acids. DNA for the CDR3: TGCGCCAGCAGCTTGGTTTCAGGGGCCGGGAACGAGCAGTACTTC. Protein product: CASSLVSGAGNEQYF.

This clonotype was seen only a few times. V gene TRBV6-5 combines with J gene TRBJ1-1; D may be TRBD1 (5 bases). This CDR3 spans 11 amino acids. Germline CDR1 and CDR2: MNHEY and SVGAGI. Trimming shortened V by 5 bases and J by 10 bases, and 11 bases separated the two germline ends. In DNA, the CDR3 is TGTGCCAGCAGTAACAATGGGGGAGCTTTCTTT. Its protein product is CASSNNGGAFF.

CDR3 sequence: CSASVDTHEQYF. The CDR3 nucleotides are TGCAGTGCTAGTGTGGACACCCACGAGCAGTACTTC. The chain recombines TRBV20-1 with TRBJ2-7; possible D gene TRBD1, 5 bases. This CDR3 contains 12 residues. Germline CDR1 is DFQATT and CDR2 is SNEGSKA (reference sequence). Trimming removed 3 bases at V and 5 bases at J, with 11 bases between.

The table lists this clonotype with a few counts. The chain carries TRBV4-1 and TRBJ2-6, with 7 bases lining up with TRBD1. V lost 3 bases and J lost 4; bases outside the gene matches: 3. The V gene's germline CDR1 is MGHRA and CDR2 YSYEKL. The CDR3 is made up of 15 amino acids. The CDR3 here is CASSQDRLGANVLTF. CDR3 coding DNA: TGCGCCAGCAGCCAGGACAGGCTGGGGGCCAACGTCCTGACTTTC.

The chain uses TRBV9 and TRBJ1-5, with D possibly TRBD1 on 6 matching bases. V lost 2 bases and J 6 bases, leaving 12 bases between the germline ends. This CDR3 region has 14 residues. Germline V gene sequence: CDR1 SGDLS, CDR2 YYNGEE. CDR3 in DNA: TGTGCCAGCAGCGTTTCAGGGGCGGGTCAGCCCCAGCATTTT. Its translation is CASSVSGAGQPQHF. The full variable domain, its missing parts supplied by reference TRBV9 and TRBJ1-5, is DSGVTQTPKHLITATGQRVTLRCSPRSGDLSVYWYQQSLDQGLQFLIQYYNGEERAKGNILERFSAQQFPDLHSELNLSSLELGDSALYFCASSVSGAGQPQHFGDGTRLSIL.

This clonotype came up many times. The rearrangement links TRBV12-3 or TRBV12-4 to TRBJ1-2; 7 bases fit TRBD1. The CDR3 extends over 14 amino acids. With 5 bases clipped from V and 6 bases from J, the junction kept 9 bases outside the gene matches. CDR3 nucleotides: TGTGCCAGCAGTGCCCGACAGGGCTGGGATGGCTACACCTTC. Its protein product is CASSARQGWDGYTF.

The chain links TRBV3-1 to TRBJ1-2; D is perhaps TRBD1 (6 bases). Germline CDR1 and CDR2: LGHDT and YNNKEL (reference sequence). The V end lost 5 bases, the J end lost 3 bases, and 16 bases lay between the germline ends. The CDR3 has 15 amino acids. CDR3 bases: TGTGCCAGCAGCTTTACCAGGGGTGGGGACTATGGCTACACCTTC. Translation gives CASSFTRGGDYGYTF. Full variable domain (rest looked up from reference TRBV3-1 and TRBJ1-2): DTAVSQTPKYLVTQMGNDKSIKCEQNLGHDTMYWYKQDSKKFLKIMFSYNNKELIINETVPNRFSPKSPDKAHLNLHINSLELGDSAVYFCASSFTRGGDYGYTFGSGTRLTVV.

This clonotype was seen at least ten times. The chain links TRBV20-1 to TRBJ2-7; a possible D gene is TRBD2 (5 bases). Between the trimmed V and J ends, which lost 6 bases and 1 base, there was a span of 10 bases. This CDR3 has 12 amino acids. Germline V gene sequence: CDR1 DFQATT, CDR2 SNEGSKA (reference sequence). CDR3 bases: TGCAGTGCACTAGTCGAATCCTACGAGCAGTACTTC. Amino acid sequence: CSALVESYEQYF.

V and J are TRBV12-3 or TRBV12-4 and TRBJ2-5; TRBD2 matches 15 bases. Trimming removed 5 bases from V and 5 bases from J; junction bases left unmatched: 3. The CDR3 extends over 15 amino acids. CDR3 DNA sequence: TGTGCCAGCAGTCGGACTAGCGGGGGGGGGGAGACCCAGTACTTC. Its protein product is CASSRTSGGGETQYF.

With regard to this clonotype: A read error is possible here, since a much larger clone lies one base away. This rearrangement joins TRBV19 to TRBJ2-7; unclear D gene. Trimming removed 3 bases from V and 13 bases from J, with 22 bases in between. CDR1 and CDR2 from the germline V gene are LNHDA and SQIVND (reference sequence). The CDR3 sequence is 14 residues long. Here the CDR3 DNA reads TGTGCCAGTAGTATGGGTCGATACCCCTACGAGGAATACTTC. This codes for CASSMGRYPYEEYF.

In the case of this clonotype: A read error is possible here, since a much larger clone lies one base away. The V and J genes are TRBV11-2 and TRBJ2-7; the D gene is possibly TRBD2 (6 bases). Trimming took off 6 bases at V and 3 bases at J, with 18 bases between the two ends. Per germline, CDR1 SGHAT and CDR2 FQNNGV. The length of the CDR3 is 15 residues. CDR3 residues: CASSPILDGGYEQYF. The CDR3 DNA is TGTGCCAGCAGTCCTATCCTTGACGGGGGCTACGAGCAGTACTTC.

At least ten counts were recorded for this clonotype. V usage is TRBV6-4 and J usage is TRBJ2-6, with 7 bases fitting TRBD1. Germline CDR1 reads MRHNA; CDR2 reads SNTAGT. V trimming: 6 bases; J trimming: 0 bases; junction bases outside the gene matches: 11. The CDR3 has 18 amino acids. The CDR3 loop reads CASRRPGQTFSGANVLTF. The CDR3, as DNA: TGTGCCAGCAGGCGCCCGGGACAGACCTTCTCTGGGGCCAACGTCCTGACTTTC.

This clonotype was seen repeatedly, ten times or more. The rearrangement uses TRBV2 and TRBJ1-1; 7 nucleotides agree with TRBD1. This CDR3 is built from 15 residues. V lost 4 bases and J lost 1; bases outside the gene matches: 6. CDR1 is SNHLY and CDR2 is FYNNEI in the germline V gene. The CDR3 region has the DNA TGTGCCAGCAGTGGGCCTAGGGGGCGGAACACTGAAGCTTTCTTT. The encoded protein is CASSGPRGRNTEAFF.

As concerns this clonotype: The junction and the germline gene differ at one end; a read error may be behind it. CDR3 sequence (DNA): TGTGCCAGCAGCCAGGGGGGGAAAGAAGAGACCCAGTACTTC. It yields the protein CASSQGGKEETQYF. V and J are TRBV4-1 and TRBJ2-5; TRBD1 or TRBD2 may be the D gene (7 bases each). Germline loops: CDR1 MGHRA, CDR2 YSYEKL. The CDR3 contains 14 residues.

There are many counts of this clonotype. This chain connects TRBV6-1 to TRBJ2-6; 7 bases are shared with TRBD2. This CDR3 comprises 16 residues. V trimming: 7 bases; J trimming: 0 bases; junction bases outside the gene matches: 6. CDR1 is MNHNS and CDR2 is SASEGT in the germline V gene. The DNA of the CDR3 is TGTGCCAGCAAAGCGGGGTTTTTCTCTGGGGCCAACGTCCTGACTTTC. Translating it yields CASKAGFFSGANVLTF.

V and J are TRBV12-3 or TRBV12-4 and TRBJ1-2, with D uncertain. Trimming removed 3 bases from V and 2 bases from J, with 7 bases in between. This CDR3 region has 13 residues. The CDR3 DNA follows: TGTGCCAGCAGTTTCAGTATGAACTATGGCTACACCTTC. As protein: CASSFSMNYGYTF.

A word on this clonotype: A much larger clone lies one base from this, so it may be a read error. The V call is TRBV27, the J call TRBJ1-6; 7 bases agree with TRBD1. V trimming: 7 bases; J trimming: 4 bases; junction bases outside the gene matches: 4. CDR1 is MNHEY, CDR2 SMNVEV, per germline (reference sequence). This CDR3 spans 14 amino acids. This chain's CDR3 is CASTSGQYNSPLHF. The CDR3 DNA reads as TGTGCCAGCACCTCGGGACAGTATAATTCACCCCTCCACTTT.

V gene TRBV4-2 combines with J gene TRBJ2-2, with 11 bases matching TRBD2. The CDR3 sequence is 19 residues long. V lost 6 bases, J lost 4 bases, and 16 bases stayed unmatched. Germline assignment: CDR1 LGHNA and CDR2 YNFKEQ. The CDR3 bases are TGTGCCAGCAGTCCAAGAATTCCTAGCGGGGGGTCCCCCACCGGGGAGCTGTTTTTT. As protein: CASSPRIPSGGSPTGELFF.